This T cell receptor (beta chain) was identified during a study of blood T cell repertoires in COVID-19. As for the study in general: Samples representing acute and convalescent COVID-19 were sourced from the United States, Italy and Spain. T cells, B-cell-depleted T cells, or PBMCs supplied cDNA or gDNA.

CDR1 and CDR2 (germline): LNHDA, SQIVND (reference sequence). The V segment lost 2 bases and the J segment 6 bases; nucleotides outside the gene matches: 2. The CDR3 has 14 amino acids. The repertoire was sequenced with immunoSEQ multiplex PCR; TCRdb's copy has only in-frame clones and lacks some. The sample carries approximately 130,000 clones, approximately 86% recorded once. The chain links TRBV19 to TRBJ2-1; 9 nucleotides match TRBD2. The sequence was obtained from a woman aged 45-65 years who had recovered from COVID-19. Sequenced: peripheral blood. DNA for the CDR3: TGTGCCAGTAGTATACAACTAGCGGGCAATGAGCAGTTCTTC. Residues: CASSIQLAGNEQFF.